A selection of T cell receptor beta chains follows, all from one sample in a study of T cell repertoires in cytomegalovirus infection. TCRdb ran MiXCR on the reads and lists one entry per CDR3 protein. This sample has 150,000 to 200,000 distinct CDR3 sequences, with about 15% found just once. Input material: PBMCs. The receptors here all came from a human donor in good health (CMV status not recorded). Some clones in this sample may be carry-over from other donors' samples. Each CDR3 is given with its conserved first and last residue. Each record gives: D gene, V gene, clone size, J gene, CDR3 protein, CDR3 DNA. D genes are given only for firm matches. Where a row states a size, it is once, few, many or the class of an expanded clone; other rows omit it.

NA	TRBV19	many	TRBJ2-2	CASSRQAATWELFF	TGTGCCAGTAGTAGACAGGCGGCCACGTGGGAGCTGTTTTTT
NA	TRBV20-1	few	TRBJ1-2	CSAREGDSYGYTF	TGCAGTGCTAGAGAGGGTGATAGCTATGGCTACACCTTC
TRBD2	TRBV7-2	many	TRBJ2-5	CASGRVAGVETQYF	TGTGCCAGCGGGAGAGTAGCGGGAGTGGAGACCCAGTACTTC
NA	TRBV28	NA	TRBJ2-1	CASSQPLGNEQFF	TGTGCCAGCAGTCAACCATTAGGCAATGAGCAGTTCTTC
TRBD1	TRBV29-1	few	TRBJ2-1	CSVPGQGAINEQFF	TGCAGCGTACCGGGACAGGGGGCTATAAATGAGCAGTTCTTC
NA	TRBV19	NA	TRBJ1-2	CASRGTYGYTF	TGTGCCAGCAGGGGTACCTATGGCTACACCTTC
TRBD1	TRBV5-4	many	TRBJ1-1	CASSWDRGRTEAFF	TGTGCCAGCAGCTGGGACAGGGGGCGAACTGAAGCTTTCTTT
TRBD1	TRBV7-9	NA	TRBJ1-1	CAGQGSIGTEAFF	TGTGCCGGACAGGGGTCGATTGGCACTGAAGCTTTCTTT
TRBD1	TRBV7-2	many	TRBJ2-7	CASSLVLDRGGEQYF	TGTGCCAGCAGCTTAGTGTTGGACAGGGGAGGCGAGCAGTACTTC
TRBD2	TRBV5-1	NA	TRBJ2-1	CASSLTSGSIVEQFF	TGCGCCAGCAGCCTGACTAGCGGGAGTATCGTTGAGCAGTTCTTC
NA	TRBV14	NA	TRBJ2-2	CASSQRGAGTGELFF	TGTGCCAGCAGCCAGAGGGGGGCCGGGACCGGGGAGCTGTTTTTT
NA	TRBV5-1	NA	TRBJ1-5	CASSPAGRNSNQPQHF	TGCGCCAGCAGCCCGGCGGGTAGAAATAGCAATCAGCCCCAGCATTTT
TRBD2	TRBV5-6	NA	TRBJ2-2	CASLGLAGRNTGELFF	TGTGCCTCCCTAGGACTAGCGGGGAGGAACACCGGGGAGCTGTTTTTT
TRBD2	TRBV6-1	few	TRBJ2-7	CASSLREGPYEQYF	TGTGCCAGCTCCTTGCGGGAGGGCCCCTACGAGCAGTACTTC
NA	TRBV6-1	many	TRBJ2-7	CASSETDYEQYF	TGTGCCAGCAGCGAGACAGACTACGAGCAGTACTTC
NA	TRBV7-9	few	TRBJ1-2	CASSPAEPKANYGYTF	TGTGCCAGCAGCCCGGCGGAACCGAAAGCTAACTATGGCTACACCTTC
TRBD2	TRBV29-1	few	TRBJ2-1	CSVEGTSDSYNEQFF	TGCAGCGTTGAAGGGACTAGCGATTCATACAATGAGCAGTTCTTC
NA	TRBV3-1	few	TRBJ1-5	CASSLGRQNQPQHF	TGTGCCAGCAGCCTCGGACGGCAGAATCAGCCCCAGCATTTT
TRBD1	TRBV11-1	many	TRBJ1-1	CASSSDRGNPEAFF	TGTGCCAGCAGCTCGGACAGGGGAAACCCTGAAGCTTTCTTT
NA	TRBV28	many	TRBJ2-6	CASSLGPDSGANVLTF	TGTGCCAGCAGTTTAGGACCGGACTCTGGGGCCAACGTCCTGACTTTC
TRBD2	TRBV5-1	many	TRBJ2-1	CASSLAGGSSYNEQFF	TGCGCCAGCAGCTTGGCCGGGGGGAGCTCCTACAATGAGCAGTTCTTC
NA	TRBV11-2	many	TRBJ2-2	CASSLVAPISNTGELFF	TGTGCCAGCAGCTTAGTAGCCCCTATCTCGAACACCGGGGAGCTGTTTTTT
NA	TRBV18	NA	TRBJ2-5	CASSPTAEGQETQYF	TGTGCCAGCTCACCAACAGCAGAGGGGCAAGAGACCCAGTACTTC
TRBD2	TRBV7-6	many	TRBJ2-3	CASSLSASGGAGTDTQYF	TGTGCCAGCAGCTTATCGGCTAGCGGGGGGGCCGGTACAGATACGCAGTATTTT
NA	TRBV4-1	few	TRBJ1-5	CASSQDSQGNQPQHF	TGCGCCAGCAGCCAAGATAGTCAAGGAAACCAGCCCCAGCATTTT
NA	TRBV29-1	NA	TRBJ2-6	CSVEAVTSGANVLTF	TGCAGCGTTGAAGCGGTCACCTCTGGGGCCAACGTCCTGACTTTC
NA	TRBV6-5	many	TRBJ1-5	CASSYEAQQPQHF	TGTGCCAGCAGTTACGAAGCACAGCAGCCCCAGCATTTT
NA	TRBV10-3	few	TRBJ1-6	CAIKADSYNSPLHF	TGTGCCATCAAGGCGGACTCCTATAATTCACCCCTCCACTTT
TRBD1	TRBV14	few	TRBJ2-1	CASSQEEQGVKYEQFF	TGTGCCAGCAGCCAAGAGGAGCAGGGGGTAAAATATGAGCAGTTCTTC
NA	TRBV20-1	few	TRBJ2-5	CSARRGAEETQYF	TGCAGTGCTAGACGGGGGGCGGAAGAGACCCAGTACTTC
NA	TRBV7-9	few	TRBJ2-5	CASSLITQEETQYF	TGTGCCAGCAGCTTAATCACACAAGAGGAGACCCAGTACTTC
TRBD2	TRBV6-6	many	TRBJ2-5	CASSPFRLAGEETQYF	TGTGCCAGCAGTCCTTTCCGACTAGCGGGAGAAGAGACCCAGTACTTC
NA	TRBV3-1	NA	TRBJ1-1	CASSQEGLRVTEAFF	TGTGCCAGCAGCCAAGAAGGGCTGAGGGTCACTGAAGCTTTCTTT
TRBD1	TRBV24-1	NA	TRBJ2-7	CATSTGQGPLYEQYF	TGTGCCACCTCGACGGGACAGGGGCCACTTTACGAGCAGTACTTC
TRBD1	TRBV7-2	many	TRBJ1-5	CASSLARLRDSNQPQHF	TGTGCCAGCAGCTTAGCGAGGCTAAGGGACAGTAATCAGCCCCAGCATTTT
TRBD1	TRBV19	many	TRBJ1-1	CASSIGRGLMNTEAFF	TGTGCCAGTAGTATTGGCAGGGGGCTCATGAACACTGAAGCTTTCTTT
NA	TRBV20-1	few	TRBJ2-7	CSAYSGISYEQYF	TGCAGTGCTTATAGTGGCATTTCCTACGAGCAGTACTTC
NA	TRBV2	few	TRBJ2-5	CASSVKQLQETQYF	TGTGCCAGCAGTGTTAAACAGTTGCAAGAGACCCAGTACTTC
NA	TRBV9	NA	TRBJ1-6	CASSVRQDNSPLHF	TGTGCCAGCAGCGTCAGGCAGGATAATTCACCCCTCCACTTT
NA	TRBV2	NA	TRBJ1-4	CASSRGPTGEKLFF	TGTGCCAGCAGCCGGGGGCCAACGGGGGAAAAACTGTTTTTT